One sample yielded the 31 T cell receptor beta chains listed below, sequenced in a study of blood T cell repertoires in COVID-19 (dated by TCRdb to 2020 to 2022). Libraries were prepared through the immunoSEQ multiplex PCR assay. TCRdb retrieved this table from immuneACCESS and kept in-frame rearrangements only. Not all clones are present; in checked studies, unresolved V genes account for under half, and no reason is known for the remainder. Counted in this sample were roughly 130,000 clones; 65% to 80% of them appeared once. The top ten constitute roughly 15% of the sample. The source material was peripheral blood. Receptors originate from a man between 50 and 59 years old with acute or convalescent COVID-19.

In the case of this clone: With a much larger clone just one base away, this may be a read error. CDR3 sequence reads: CASGQDSEEPQHF. The CDR3 DNA reads TGTGCTAGTGGCCAGGACTCGGAGGAGCCCCAGCATTTT. The chain couples TRBV12-5 to TRBJ1-5; D gene unclear. Trimming shortened V by 6 bases and J by 8 bases, and 14 bases separated the two germline ends. The germline V gene has CDR1 LGHNT and CDR2 FRNRAP. CDR3 length: 13 residues.

J is TRBJ1-1 and V is TRBV4-1; maybe TRBD1 (6 bases). This CDR3 region has 16 residues. Trimming removed 6 bases from V and 5 bases from J, with 22 bases in between. Looked up from germline, CDR1 is MGHRA and CDR2 is YSYEKL. The CDR3 protein is CASRSGRGGINTEAFF. CDR3 coding DNA: TGCGCCAGCAGATCAGGGAGGGGGGGGATTAATACTGAAGCTTTCTTT.

The chain combines TRBV19 with TRBJ1-2, with D perhaps TRBD1 (6 bases). There are 12 residues in the CDR3. V was shortened by 8 bases and J by 3 bases, with 10 bases between the two germline ends. Germline V lookup: CDR1 LNHDA, CDR2 SQIVND (reference sequence). CDR3 region: CASVDRYYGYTF. Written as DNA, the CDR3 is TGTGCCAGTGTTGACAGGTACTATGGCTACACCTTC.

This clone was seen only once. The chain couples TRBV9 to TRBJ1-1; 12 nucleotides match TRBD1. The CDR3 totals 17 residues. J was trimmed by 5 bases and V by 2 bases; bases with no gene match: 10. The germline V gene has CDR1 SGDLS and CDR2 YYNGEE. The CDR3 nucleotides read TGTGCCAGCAGCGTGTTTGGGGACAGGGGGCGCCGGACTGAAGCTTTCTTT. Its protein product is CASSVFGDRGRRTEAFF.

The chain is built from TRBV30 and TRBJ1-1, with no clear D. Germline V CDR1 and CDR2: GTSNPN, SVGIG (reference sequence). V shed 4 bases and J shed 6 bases, with 21 bases lying between them. This CDR3 is 15 amino acids long. The CDR3 region has the DNA TGTGCCTGGAACACCTGGGAGACCTCCCCCGCTGAAGCTTTCTTT. Protein: CAWNTWETSPAEAFF.

The sample holds a few counts of this clone. V gene TRBV19 combines with J gene TRBJ1-4; 7 nucleotides match TRBD1. V shed 5 bases and J 0 bases; nucleotides not matched to a gene: 6. This CDR3 region has 16 residues. Germline CDR1 is LNHDA and CDR2 is SQIVND (reference sequence). The CDR3 spells CASSRRGTATNEKLFF. CDR3 coding DNA: TGTGCCAGTAGTCGCCGAGGGACAGCAACTAATGAAAAACTGTTTTTT.

The rearrangement links TRBV12-3 or TRBV12-4 to TRBJ2-7; 7 bases agree with TRBD2. V lost 6 bases, J lost 6 bases, and 8 bases stayed unmatched. This CDR3 comprises 13 residues. The CDR3 sequence: CASRPTSGGEQYF. The CDR3 nucleotides are TGTGCCAGCAGGCCTACGTCGGGGGGCGAGCAGTACTTC.

V gene TRBV2 combines with J gene TRBJ2-1; TRBD2 might be the D (7 bases). Looked up from germline, CDR1 is SNHLY and CDR2 is FYNNEI. V was cut by 5 bases and J by 4 bases, with 18 bases left in between. The CDR3 runs to 16 residues. The CDR3 DNA is TGTGCCAGCAGTCCGAGGGGGGGTAGCGGTTACAATGAGCAGTTCTTC. Its translation: CASSPRGGSGYNEQFF.

The chain is built from TRBV2 and TRBJ2-5; TRBD1 matches 8 bases. This CDR3 comprises 15 residues. The V segment lost 8 bases and the J segment 5 bases; nucleotides outside the gene matches: 13. Germline V CDR1 and CDR2: SNHLY, FYNNEI. The CDR3 DNA is TGTGCCAGCGGTACCCCAGGACAGGGTGGCGAGACCCAGTACTTC. It translates to CASGTPGQGGETQYF.

This chain uses TRBV4-2 with TRBJ2-1; 8 positions agree with TRBD2. This CDR3 region has 17 residues. Trimming took 0 bases from V and 7 from J; bases not matched to a gene: 11. Germline values: CDR1 LGHNA, CDR2 YNFKEQ. The CDR3 protein is CASSQEGWAGGSNEQFF. For the CDR3, the DNA is TGTGCCAGCAGCCAAGAGGGTTGGGCGGGGGGATCGAATGAGCAGTTCTTC.

This clone was recorded many times. CDR3 nucleotide sequence: TGTGCCAGCAGTCCCACCTACAGGGGGCAGAATGGCTACACCTTC. Its protein product is CASSPTYRGQNGYTF. V and J are TRBV28 and TRBJ1-2, with TRBD1 identical over 9 bases. From germline, CDR1 is MDHEN and CDR2 SYDVKM. V was clipped by 5 bases and J by 6 bases; unmatched bases: 10. This CDR3 has 15 residues.

J is TRBJ1-1 and V is TRBV3-1 (or the pseudogene TRBV3-2); TRBD1 is a possible D gene (5 bases). The CDR3 has 13 amino acids. Per germline, CDR1 LGHDT and CDR2 YNNKEL (reference sequence). Trimming stripped 2 bases from V and 6 bases from J, with 10 bases between. DNA of the CDR3: TGTGCCAGCAGCCAAAGCGGGGCGGCTGAAGCTTTCTTT. It translates to CASSQSGAAEAFF.

The CDR3 DNA is TGTGCCAGCAGCTTGGGACTAGCGGGGGGACCCACAGATACGCAGTATTTT. This encodes CASSLGLAGGPTDTQYF. The chain combines TRBV5-8 with TRBJ2-3; 13 bases line up with TRBD2. The CDR3 is made up of 17 amino acids. J was trimmed by 2 bases and V by 0 bases; bases with no gene match: 3. The germline gives CDR1 SGHTS, CDR2 YDEGEE.

The chain joins TRBV5-1 to TRBJ1-4; maybe TRBD1 (5 bases). The germline gives CDR1 SGHRS, CDR2 YFSETQ. V lost 2 bases and J lost 7, with 12 bases in between. The CDR3 has 14 residues. The CDR3 spells CASSFGGTGEKLFF. The CDR3 bases are TGCGCCAGCAGCTTTGGGGGGACCGGTGAAAAACTGTTTTTT.

This clone was seen once. The rearrangement joins TRBV9 to TRBJ1-1; 8 positions agree with TRBD1. Losses at the gene ends were 4 bases for V and 4 bases for J; bases not matched to a gene: 6. Per the germline V gene, CDR1 is SGDLS and CDR2 is YYNGEE. This CDR3 spans 14 amino acids. DNA of the CDR3: TGTGCCAGCAGCCCACGAACAGGGGGCACTGAAGCTTTCTTT. Translation: CASSPRTGGTEAFF.

The rearrangement links TRBV6-5 to TRBJ1-1; D remains ambiguous. CDR1 and CDR2 (germline): MNHEY, SVGAGI. Trimming cost V 7 bases and J 0 bases, with 12 bases left between them. CDR3 length: 14 amino acids. Here the CDR3 reads CASKPGYMNTEAFF. In nucleotides, the CDR3 is TGTGCCAGCAAACCAGGTTACATGAACACTGAAGCTTTCTTT.

The chain joins TRBV13 to TRBJ1-1; 10 nucleotides match TRBD1. V lost 4 bases and J lost 1; bases outside the gene matches: 6. Germline V gives CDR1 PRHDT, CDR2 FYEKMQ (reference sequence). There are 16 residues in the CDR3. The CDR3 bases are TGTGCCAGCAGCTCAGAATGGGACAGGGGGAACACTGAAGCTTTCTTT. It codes for CASSSEWDRGNTEAFF.

The V call is TRBV25-1, the J call TRBJ2-5; TRBD1 aligns across 9 bases. Losses at the gene ends were 4 bases for V and 5 bases for J; bases not matched to a gene: 8. This CDR3 is 15 amino acids long. The V gene's germline CDR1 is MGHDK and CDR2 SYGVNS. In DNA form, the CDR3 reads TGTGCCAGCAGTGCGGGACAGGGAGTTTGGGAGACCCAGTACTTC. It encodes CASSAGQGVWETQYF.

This clone has only one observation. This CDR3 is CSVTGSAGELFF. As DNA, the CDR3 is TGCAGCGTCACGGGATCAGCAGGGGAGCTGTTTTTT. The chain couples TRBV29-1 to TRBJ2-2; maybe TRBD2 (5 bases). Germline-derived CDR1 and CDR2 are SQVTM and ANQGSEA. Deletions cut 6 bases from V and 8 bases from J, with 13 bases between. This CDR3 has 12 amino acids.

The V gene is TRBV19, the J gene TRBJ1-3; tentatively, D is TRBD1 (6 bases). The germline CDR1 and CDR2 sequences are LNHDA and SQIVND (reference sequence). This CDR3 has 16 residues. V was cut by 4 bases and J by 4 bases, with 17 bases left in between. The CDR3 DNA is TGTGCCAGTAGTACCGGGAGCGGGGGCCTAGGAAACACCATATATTTT. Protein product: CASSTGSGGLGNTIYF.

CDR3 sequence reads: CAISGQVAPDGYTF. DNA of the CDR3: TGTGCCATCAGTGGACAGGTAGCTCCCGATGGCTACACCTTC. The genes are TRBV10-3 and TRBJ1-2; possible D gene TRBD1, 6 bases. This CDR3 spans 14 amino acids. Germline CDR1 ENHRY, CDR2 SYGVKD. V was pared by 4 bases and J by 6 bases, with 15 bases between.

J is TRBJ2-3 and V is TRBV9, with no clear D. The CDR3 contains 14 residues. V was cut by 0 bases and J by 4 bases, with 9 bases left in between. Germline CDR1 and CDR2: SGDLS and YYNGEE. The CDR3 nucleotides are TGTGCCAGCAGCGTAGGGGCTGGCGCAGATACGCAGTATTTT. This gives the protein CASSVGAGADTQYF.

The J gene is TRBJ1-1, the V gene TRBV12-3 or TRBV12-4; no firm D call. V was cut by 7 bases and J by 0 bases, with 9 bases left in between. The CDR3 runs 13 residues. The CDR3 is CASTTYMNTEAFF. For the CDR3, the DNA is TGTGCCAGCACCACTTATATGAACACTGAAGCTTTCTTT.

The rearrangement joins TRBV5-5 to TRBJ2-1; tentatively, D is TRBD1 (6 bases). The germline V gene encodes CDR1 SGHKS and CDR2 YYEKEE (reference sequence). The CDR3 is 14 amino acids. Trimming pared 4 bases from V and 2 bases from J, leaving 10 bases between. The CDR3: CASSPDSAYNEQFF. The CDR3 DNA sequence: TGTGCCAGCAGCCCGGACAGCGCCTACAATGAGCAGTTCTTC.

This clone was counted between two and nine times. V gene TRBV27 combines with J gene TRBJ2-7; 7 bases are shared with TRBD2. CDR3 length: 14 residues. V lost 2 bases to trimming and J lost 2 bases; unmatched junction nucleotides: 3. Looked up from germline, CDR1 is MNHEY and CDR2 is SMNVEV (reference sequence). The chain's CDR3 is CASSLVGGTYEQYF. The CDR3 coding sequence is TGTGCCAGCAGTTTAGTCGGGGGGACCTACGAGCAGTACTTC.

The CDR3 sequence: CASSFTLAEGYTF. The CDR3 bases are TGCGCCAGCAGCTTCACGTTGGCGGAGGGCTACACCTTC. The chain uses TRBV5-1 and TRBJ1-2; D remains unclear. V lost 2 bases and J lost 8, with 13 bases in between. The V gene's germline CDR1 is SGHRS and CDR2 YFSETQ. This CDR3 has 13 amino acids.

The chain carries TRBV19 and TRBJ1-2; D is unresolved. CDR3 length: 12 residues. Germline V gene lookup returns CDR1 LNHDA and CDR2 SQIVND (reference sequence). Trimming pared 4 bases from V and 5 bases from J, leaving 8 bases between. This CDR3 is CASSNRVYGYTF. The CDR3 nucleotides read TGTGCCAGTAGTAATCGAGTTTATGGCTACACCTTC.

This clone has only one observation. V usage is TRBV6-2 or TRBV6-3 and J usage is TRBJ2-3, with TRBD2 as a possible D gene (6 bases). Trimming stripped 6 bases from V and 4 bases from J, with 20 bases between. The CDR3 runs 16 residues. CDR1 and CDR2 from the germline V gene are MNHEY and SVGEGT. CDR3: CASSGPGFGGSDTQYF. For the CDR3, the DNA is TGTGCCAGCAGCGGGCCGGGGTTCGGGGGTTCAGATACGCAGTATTTT.

This sequence joins TRBV5-6 and TRBJ1-4; 8 nucleotides agree with TRBD1. V shed 4 bases and J 8 bases; nucleotides not matched to a gene: 13. Germline V CDR1 and CDR2: SGHDT, YYEEEE. The CDR3 runs to 16 residues. The DNA for the CDR3 is TGTGCCAGCAGCCCGAGCCGACAGGGGATGCTAGAAAAACTGTTTTTT. Translated: CASSPSRQGMLEKLFF.

The V gene is TRBV5-1, the J gene TRBJ2-5; 9 nucleotides agree with TRBD1. Trimming at V came to 3 bases and at J to 1 base, leaving 4 bases not matched to a gene. CDR3 length equals 15 residues. Germline V gives CDR1 SGHRS, CDR2 YFSETQ. The CDR3, as DNA: TGCGCCAGCAGCTGGGGGGACAGGGCCCAAGAGACCCAGTACTTC. It specifies CASSWGDRAQETQYF. Complete variable domain (other parts from reference TRBV5-1 and TRBJ2-5): KAGVTQTPRYLIKTRGQQVTLSCSPISGHRSVSWYQQTPGQGLQFLFEYFSETQRNKGNFPGRFSGRQFSNSRSEMNVSTLELGDSALYLCASSWGDRAQETQYFGPGTRLLVL.

This clone was counted a single time. The rearrangement joins TRBV6-5 to TRBJ1-2; maybe TRBD1 (6 bases). Germline V lookup: CDR1 MNHEY, CDR2 SVGAGI. V was pared by 8 bases and J by 4 bases, with 11 bases between. The CDR3 covers 12 residues. DNA of the CDR3: TGTGCCAGCTTAGGGGGAACCTATGGCTACACCTTC. It codes for CASLGGTYGYTF.